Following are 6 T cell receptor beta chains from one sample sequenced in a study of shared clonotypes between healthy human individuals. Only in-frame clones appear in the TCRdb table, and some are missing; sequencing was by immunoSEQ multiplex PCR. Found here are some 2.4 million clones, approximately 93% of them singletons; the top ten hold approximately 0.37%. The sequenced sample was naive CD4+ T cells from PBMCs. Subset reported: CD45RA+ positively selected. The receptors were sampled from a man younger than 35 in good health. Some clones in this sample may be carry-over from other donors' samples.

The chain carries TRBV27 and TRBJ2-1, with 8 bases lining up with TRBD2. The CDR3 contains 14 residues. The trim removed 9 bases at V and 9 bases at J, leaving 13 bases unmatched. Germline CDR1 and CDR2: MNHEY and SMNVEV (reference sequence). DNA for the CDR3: TGTGCCAGTGATATAGCGGGAAAGGGCACTGAGCAGTTCTTC. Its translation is CASDIAGKGTEQFF.

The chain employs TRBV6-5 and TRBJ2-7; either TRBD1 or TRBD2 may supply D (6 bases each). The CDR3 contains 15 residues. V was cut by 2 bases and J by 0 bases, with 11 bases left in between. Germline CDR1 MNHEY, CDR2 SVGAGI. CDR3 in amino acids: CASSYTGGISYEQYF. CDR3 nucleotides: TGTGCCAGCAGTTACACCGGGGGCATCTCCTACGAGCAGTACTTC.

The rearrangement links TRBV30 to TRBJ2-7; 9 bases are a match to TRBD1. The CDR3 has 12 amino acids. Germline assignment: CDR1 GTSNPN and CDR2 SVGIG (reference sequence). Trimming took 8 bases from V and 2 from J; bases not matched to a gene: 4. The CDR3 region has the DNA TGTGCCGGGGGACAGGGCACCTACGAGCAGTACTTC. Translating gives CAGGQGTYEQYF.

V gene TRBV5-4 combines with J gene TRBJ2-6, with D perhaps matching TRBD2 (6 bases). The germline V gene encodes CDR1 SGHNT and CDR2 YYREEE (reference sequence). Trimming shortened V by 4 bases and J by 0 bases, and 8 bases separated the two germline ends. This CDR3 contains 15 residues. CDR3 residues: CASSGGNSGANVLTF. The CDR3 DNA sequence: TGTGCCAGCAGCGGAGGGAACTCTGGGGCCAACGTCCTGACTTTC.

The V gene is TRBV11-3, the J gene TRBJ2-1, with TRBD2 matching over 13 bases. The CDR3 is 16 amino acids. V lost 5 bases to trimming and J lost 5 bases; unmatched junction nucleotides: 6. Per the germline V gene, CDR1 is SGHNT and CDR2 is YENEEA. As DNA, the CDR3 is TGTGCCAGCAGCCCAGGGACTAGCGGGACAAACAATGAGCAGTTCTTC. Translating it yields CASSPGTSGTNNEQFF.

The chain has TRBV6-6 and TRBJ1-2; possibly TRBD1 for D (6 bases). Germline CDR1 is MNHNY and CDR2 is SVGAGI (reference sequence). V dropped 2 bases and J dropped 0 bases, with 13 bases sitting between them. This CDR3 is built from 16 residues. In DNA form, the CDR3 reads TGTGCCAGCAGTTACCCCGAGACAGGAACTAACTATGGCTACACCTTC. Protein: CASSYPETGTNYGYTF.